The 8 T cell receptor beta chains given below trace back to one sample, sequenced in a study of blood T cell repertoires in COVID-19 (dated by TCRdb to about 2020). Library prep was done by the immunoSEQ multiplex PCR assay. Held by TCRdb, this immuneACCESS table contains in-frame sequences only and omits some clones. Under half of the omission traces to an unresolved V gene where checked; the cause of the rest is unknown. Present in this sample are 120,000 or so clones, more than 70% of which were seen just once. Jointly, the top ten make up approximately 3.4% of the sample. The source material was peripheral blood. The receptors come from a woman between 45 and 65 years old with acute or convalescent COVID-19.

CDR3 bases: TGTGCCAGCACCAAACAGGGGGTGGTTACTGAAGCTTTCTTT. Translation: CASTKQGVVTEAFF. The chain carries TRBV25-1 and TRBJ1-1; 8 bases fit TRBD1. The V gene end was trimmed by 7 bases and the J gene end by 5 bases; junction bases not matched to a gene: 9. CDR3 length: 14 residues. Germline V gene lookup returns CDR1 MGHDK and CDR2 SYGVNS. The full variable domain, in which reference TRBV25-1 and TRBJ1-1 provide the parts outside the CDR3, is EADIYQTPRYLVIGTGKKITLECSQTMGHDKMYWYQQDPGMELHLIHYSYGVNSTEKGDLSSESTVSRIRTEHFPLTLESARPSHTSQYLCASTKQGVVTEAFFGQGTRLTVV.

The chain combines TRBV21-1 with TRBJ2-1; whether TRBD2, the table's D call, matches the DNA was not checked. TRBV21-1 is reported as a pseudogene. CDR3 length: 16 residues. The CDR3 region has the DNA TGTGCCAGCAGCAAAAGGCAGTGGAGCTCCTACAATGAGCAGTTCTTC. Protein product: CASSKRQWSSYNEQFF.

This chain connects TRBV28 to TRBJ2-5; D not resolved. The V and J ends lost 3 bases and 7 bases respectively, with 15 bases between them. The germline V gene encodes CDR1 MDHEN and CDR2 SYDVKM. The CDR3 is 14 residues long. CDR3 region: CASSLIGPQATQYF. CDR3 sequence (DNA): TGTGCCAGCAGTTTGATTGGGCCGCAGGCGACCCAGTACTTC.

This chain links TRBV12-3 or TRBV12-4 with TRBJ2-1; no clear D gene. V was cut by 5 bases and J by 9 bases, with 14 bases left in between. The CDR3 runs to 13 residues. In nucleotides, the CDR3 is TGTGCCAGCAGTCCGCTGAGAGCTCCTGAGCAGTTCTTC. Translation gives CASSPLRAPEQFF.

The gene calls are TRBV4-1 and TRBJ2-1, with 7 bases matching TRBD2. Unmatched junction bases numbered 10, after V lost 0 bases and J lost 5 bases. Germline CDR1 is MGHRA and CDR2 is YSYEKL. The CDR3 is made up of 17 amino acids. The CDR3 coding sequence is TGCGCCAGCAGCCAAGATGGAGGTAGCGGGTGGAACAATGAGCAGTTCTTC. It specifies CASSQDGGSGWNNEQFF.

V gene TRBV25-1 combines with J gene TRBJ2-1; weak D call: TRBD1 (5 bases). This CDR3 has 15 residues. Trimming stripped 2 bases from V and 3 bases from J, with 11 bases between. CDR1 and CDR2 from the germline V gene are MGHDK and SYGVNS. The CDR3 loop reads CASSEAGHLYNEQFF. DNA of the CDR3: TGTGCCAGCAGTGAAGCAGGGCACCTCTACAATGAGCAGTTCTTC. The full variable domain, with the rest looked up from reference TRBV25-1 and TRBJ2-1, is EADIYQTPRYLVIGTGKKITLECSQTMGHDKMYWYQQDPGMELHLIHYSYGVNSTEKGDLSSESTVSRIRTEHFPLTLESARPSHTSQYLCASSEAGHLYNEQFFGPGTRLTVL.

This chain uses TRBV4-2 with TRBJ2-4; TRBD1 agrees at 9 bases. V shed 1 base and J 6 bases; nucleotides not matched to a gene: 10. The CDR3 has 17 amino acids. Germline V CDR1 and CDR2: LGHNA, YNFKEQ. CDR3 amino acids: CASSQVSMGGQGNIQYF. In nucleotides, the CDR3 is TGTGCCAGCAGCCAAGTTAGTATGGGGGGACAGGGAAACATTCAGTACTTC.

The V call is TRBV6-6, the J call TRBJ2-3; 10 positions agree with TRBD2. Per germline, CDR1 MNHNY and CDR2 SVGAGI (reference sequence). After removal of 5 bases from V and 4 bases from J, the junction contained 6 bases not matched to a gene. This CDR3 region has 15 residues. The CDR3 region has the DNA TGTGCCAGCAGTCCTAGCGGGAGTTCGGCAGATACGCAGTATTTT. Translation gives CASSPSGSSADTQYF.